The 26 T cell receptor beta chains below all came from one sample that was sequenced in a study of blood T cell repertoires in COVID-19. Libraries were prepared by immunoSEQ multiplex PCR; TCRdb keeps only in-frame clonotypes and omits some of them. The sample records approximately 320,000 clones, around nine tenths being singletons. Sequenced material: PBMCs or T cells enriched from blood (not recorded which). The receptors were sampled from a man in his 60s who had recovered from COVID-19.

The chain recombines TRBV27 with TRBJ1-6, with unresolved D. CDR1 is MNHEY and CDR2 is SMNVEV in the germline V gene (reference sequence). V was trimmed by 3 bases and J by 0 bases, leaving 6 bases between them. This CDR3 comprises 15 residues. Written as DNA, the CDR3 is TGTGCCAGCAGTTTTGGGAGCTCCTATAATTCACCCCTCCACTTT. Amino acids: CASSFGSSYNSPLHF.

The CDR3 nucleotides are TGCGCCAGCAGCCTGCTAGCGGGAGTAGGGACAGATACGCAGTATTTT. It codes for CASSLLAGVGTDTQYF. The chain uses TRBV5-1 and TRBJ2-3; 10 bases are shared with TRBD2. This CDR3 has 16 residues. V shed 4 bases and J 3 bases; nucleotides not matched to a gene: 8. Germline loops: CDR1 SGHRS, CDR2 YFSETQ.

The chain uses TRBV7-9 and TRBJ2-7; 9 bases fit TRBD1. Germline lookup yields CDR1 SEHNR and CDR2 FQNEAQ (reference sequence). V lost 5 bases to trimming and J lost 3 bases; unmatched junction nucleotides: 8. CDR3 length equals 15 residues. DNA for the CDR3: TGTGCCAGCAGCCCCGGGACAGGGATCGGCTACGAGCAGTACTTC. This sequence encodes CASSPGTGIGYEQYF.

The chain combines TRBV5-4 with TRBJ2-3; D perhaps matches TRBD2 (7 bases). Germline lookup yields CDR1 SGHNT and CDR2 YYREEE (reference sequence). Trimming stripped 4 bases from V and 0 bases from J, with 15 bases between. The CDR3 length is 16 residues. The CDR3 sequence: CASSLRGGGSTDTQYF. The CDR3, as DNA: TGTGCCAGCAGCCTGAGGGGCGGGGGCAGCACAGATACGCAGTATTTT.

The CDR3 sequence: CASSVGRNNSPLHF. The CDR3 nucleotides read TGTGCCAGCAGCGTTGGGAGAAACAATTCACCCCTCCACTTT. The V gene is TRBV9, the J gene TRBJ1-6; D gene ambiguous. Looked up from germline, CDR1 is SGDLS and CDR2 is YYNGEE. V gave up 2 bases and J gave up 7 bases, with 10 bases separating them. The CDR3 has 14 residues.

The CDR3 DNA reads TGCGCCAGCGGACAGGGCGGCGGATCCAATGAGCAGTTCTTC. Amino acid sequence: CASGQGGGSNEQFF. This sequence joins TRBV5-1 and TRBJ2-1; TRBD1 matches 8 bases. Germline V gives CDR1 SGHRS, CDR2 YFSETQ. Germline trimming cut 7 bases from V and 6 bases from J; bases unmatched to any gene: 9. This CDR3 is 14 amino acids long.

J is TRBJ1-4 and V is TRBV5-4, with unresolved D. The length of the CDR3 is 16 residues. With 3 bases removed from V and 0 bases from J, the gap between germline ends came to 12 bases. Per the germline V gene, CDR1 is SGHNT and CDR2 is YYREEE (reference sequence). CDR3 DNA: TGTGCCAGCAGCTCTGAGGGAGCCGCAACTAATGAAAAACTGTTTTTT. Its protein is CASSSEGAATNEKLFF.

This chain connects TRBV27 to TRBJ2-1, with D possibly matching TRBD1 (6 bases). Per the germline V gene, CDR1 is MNHEY and CDR2 is SMNVEV (reference sequence). Trimming cost V 0 bases and J 0 bases, with 9 bases left between them. CDR3 size: 16 residues. As DNA, the CDR3 is TGTGCCAGCAGTTTATCTTACAGGGCCTCCTACAATGAGCAGTTCTTC. It codes for CASSLSYRASYNEQFF.

The chain couples TRBV4-3 to TRBJ1-2, with D tentatively TRBD1 (6 bases). The V gene lost 1 base and the J gene lost 1 base, with 19 bases spanning the gap. The CDR3 runs 18 residues. Per germline, CDR1 LGHNA and CDR2 YSLEER. Written as DNA, the CDR3 is TGCGCCAGCAGCCAAGTTGCCGGGGGGCAGAATAATAACTATGGCTACACCTTC. Amino acid sequence: CASSQVAGGQNNNYGYTF.

The genes are TRBV3-1 (or the pseudogene TRBV3-2) and TRBJ1-6; D ambiguous. Germline V gene lookup returns CDR1 LGHDT and CDR2 YNNKEL (reference sequence). Trimming stripped 0 bases from V and 7 bases from J, with 4 bases between. This CDR3 spans 13 amino acids. The CDR3 loop is CASSQERNSPLHF. The CDR3 coding sequence is TGTGCCAGCAGCCAAGAACGGAATTCACCCCTCCACTTT.

This clone came up once. The chain joins TRBV7-9 to TRBJ2-3; D call uncertain. Germline CDR1 and CDR2: SEHNR and FQNEAQ (reference sequence). There are 16 residues in the CDR3. V lost 5 bases to trimming and J lost 0 bases, with 15 bases between them. In DNA form, the CDR3 reads TGTGCCAGCAGCGGGCGCCCCTTCCCTAGCACAGATACGCAGTATTTT. This translates into CASSGRPFPSTDTQYF.

The V gene is TRBV7-2, the J gene TRBJ1-1; D uncertain. This CDR3 is built from 15 residues. V lost 8 bases to trimming and J lost 0 bases, with 16 bases between them. The germline V gene has CDR1 SGHTA and CDR2 FQGNSA. The CDR3 spells CASFYGPGLNTEAFF. The CDR3 coding sequence is TGTGCCAGCTTTTATGGTCCGGGATTGAACACTGAAGCTTTCTTT.

The genes are TRBV5-4 and TRBJ2-1; 9 nucleotides agree with TRBD1. This CDR3 is built from 15 residues. V was clipped by 0 bases and J by 3 bases; unmatched bases: 1. Germline V gene data show CDR1 as SGHNT and CDR2 as YYREEE (reference sequence). DNA of the CDR3: TGTGCCAGCAGCTTGGGACAGGGGGGCTACAATGAGCAGTTCTTC. Amino acids: CASSLGQGGYNEQFF.

This chain links TRBV27 with TRBJ1-6; a possible D gene is TRBD1 (6 bases). The CDR3 length is 13 residues. The V gene lost 2 bases and the J gene lost 9 bases, with 8 bases spanning the gap. Per the germline V gene, CDR1 is MNHEY and CDR2 is SMNVEV (reference sequence). The CDR3 here is CASSLTGPSPLHF. The CDR3 nucleotides are TGTGCCAGCAGTTTAACAGGGCCTTCACCCCTCCACTTT.

V gene TRBV11-2 combines with J gene TRBJ2-1, with 10 positions matching TRBD2. J was trimmed by 1 base and V by 3 bases; bases with no gene match: 0. The CDR3 runs 15 residues. Germline V lookup: CDR1 SGHAT, CDR2 FQNNGV. The CDR3 coding sequence is TGTGCCAGCAGCTTTAGCGGGAGGTCCTACAATGAGCAGTTCTTC. It translates to CASSFSGRSYNEQFF.

This chain connects TRBV6-5 to TRBJ1-3; 7 bases are a match to TRBD1. Trimming at V came to 6 bases and at J to 4 bases, leaving 9 bases not matched to a gene. Per the germline V gene, CDR1 is MNHEY and CDR2 is SVGAGI. This CDR3 has 15 amino acids. CDR3 sequence: CASRLQGSAGNTIYF. The CDR3 nucleotides read TGTGCCAGCAGGTTACAGGGGTCGGCGGGAAACACCATATATTTT.

This chain links TRBV5-8 with TRBJ1-5; TRBD1 might be the D (5 bases). V lost 1 base and J lost 6, with 5 bases in between. The CDR3 runs to 12 residues. CDR1 is SGHTS and CDR2 is YDEGEE in the germline V gene. The CDR3 DNA sequence: TGTGCCAGCAGCTTGAGGGGTCAGCCCCAGCATTTT. Its translation is CASSLRGQPQHF.

CDR3 in amino acids: CATGTNNQPQHF. Written as DNA, the CDR3 is TGTGCCACCGGGACAAACAATCAGCCCCAGCATTTT. The chain employs TRBV5-4 and TRBJ1-5; possible D gene TRBD1, 6 bases. Germline V gene data show CDR1 as SGHNT and CDR2 as YYREEE (reference sequence). The CDR3 length is 12 residues. Trimming pared 9 bases from V and 3 bases from J, leaving 10 bases between.

The genes are TRBV12-5 and TRBJ2-3, with TRBD1 matching over 7 bases. With V trimmed by 5 bases and J by 4 bases, 6 bases remained unmatched. The CDR3 has 14 amino acids. Germline V gene sequence: CDR1 LGHNT, CDR2 FRNRAP. The CDR3 protein is CASGQTGTADTQYF. In nucleotides, the CDR3 is TGTGCTAGTGGTCAAACCGGGACAGCAGATACGCAGTATTTT.

CDR3 sequence (DNA): TGTGCCAGCGCGCCGAATAACAATCAGCCCCAGCATTTT. It codes for CASAPNNNQPQHF. The chain is built from TRBV7-6 and TRBJ1-5, with unresolved D. The CDR3 covers 13 residues. Trimming left V 8 bases short and J 3 bases short, with 11 bases between. Germline CDR1 SGHVS, CDR2 FNYEAQ.

V gene TRBV6-5 combines with J gene TRBJ2-7; 7 nucleotides align to TRBD1. The CDR3 consists of 14 residues. The V segment lost 10 bases and the J segment 3 bases; nucleotides outside the gene matches: 12. Germline V lookup: CDR1 MNHEY, CDR2 SVGAGI. The CDR3 sequence is CAIKRTGEYYEQYF. CDR3 nucleotides: TGTGCCATCAAGAGGACAGGAGAATACTACGAGCAGTACTTC.

This chain joins TRBV6-5 and TRBJ1-3; possible D gene TRBD1, 5 bases. V was shortened by 5 bases and J by 0 bases, with 11 bases between the two germline ends. Looked up from germline, CDR1 is MNHEY and CDR2 is SVGAGI. The CDR3 extends over 15 amino acids. This chain's CDR3 is CASSPRQHSGNTIYF. The CDR3 coding sequence is TGTGCCAGCAGTCCAAGACAGCACTCTGGAAACACCATATATTTT.

V is TRBV12-3 or TRBV12-4 and J is TRBJ2-7, with D perhaps matching TRBD2 (6 bases). There are 13 residues in the CDR3. The V and J ends lost 2 bases and 2 bases respectively, with 7 bases between them. The CDR3 DNA is TGTGCCAGCAGTTTAAGGGAGGCCTACGAGCAGTACTTC. Translating gives CASSLREAYEQYF.

The chain uses TRBV6-2 or TRBV6-3 and TRBJ1-2; D is ambiguous. V shed 2 bases and J shed 8 bases, with 12 bases lying between them. This CDR3 has 13 amino acids. Germline-derived CDR1 and CDR2 are MNHEY and SVGEGT. The CDR3 region is CASSYASPPGYTF. As DNA, the CDR3 is TGTGCCAGCAGTTACGCGTCCCCACCGGGCTACACCTTC.

This sequence joins TRBV6-5 and TRBJ2-1; TRBD1 agrees at 8 bases. Per the germline V gene, CDR1 is MNHEY and CDR2 is SVGAGI. V lost 7 bases, J lost 1 base, and 6 bases stayed unmatched. The CDR3 is 15 residues long. In nucleotides, the CDR3 is TGTGCCAGCAATGTAAGACAGGGGTCCTACAATGAGCAGTTCTTC. It codes for CASNVRQGSYNEQFF.

The chain carries TRBV6-5 and TRBJ1-5, with TRBD1 as a possible D gene (6 bases). This CDR3 comprises 14 residues. V was pared by 1 base and J by 6 bases, with 10 bases between. Germline values: CDR1 MNHEY, CDR2 SVGAGI. The CDR3 sequence: CASSYFGGGQPQHF. The CDR3 DNA is TGTGCCAGCAGTTACTTTGGGGGCGGTCAGCCCCAGCATTTT.